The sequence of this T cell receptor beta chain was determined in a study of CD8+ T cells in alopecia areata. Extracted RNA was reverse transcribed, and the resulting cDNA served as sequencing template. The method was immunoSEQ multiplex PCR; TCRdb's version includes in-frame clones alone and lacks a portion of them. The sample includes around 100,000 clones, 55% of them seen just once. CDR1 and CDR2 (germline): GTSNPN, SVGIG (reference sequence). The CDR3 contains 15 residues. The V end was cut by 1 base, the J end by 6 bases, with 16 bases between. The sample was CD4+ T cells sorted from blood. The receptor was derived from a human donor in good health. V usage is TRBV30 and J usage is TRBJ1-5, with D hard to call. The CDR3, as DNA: TGTGCCTGGAGTGGGACCGGGCCCCGGGCTCAGCCCCAGCATTTT. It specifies CAWSGTGPRAQPQHF.